This T cell receptor beta chain was sequenced in a study of OX40 agonist ivuxolimab in advanced cancers. Study-level information: Among those enrolled, mean age was about 58 years (range roughly 20 to 79) and 75% to 85% were male.

As for this clone: Its antigen is currently unknown.

The data were produced by immunoSEQ multiplex PCR, yet TCRdb's version contains in-frame clones alone and is incomplete. Altogether roughly 57,000 clones are present, approximately 80% being singletons, with the ten largest covering 2% to 3%. The CDR3 spans 12 residues. The germline gives CDR1 SGHRS, CDR2 YFSETQ. V lost 3 bases, J lost 4 bases, and 8 bases lay in between. Regarding the study as a whole: CD4+ and CD8+ T cells in blood underwent clonal expansion by week 6 at 0.1 to 3.0 mg/kg.

This sample comprised CD4+ or CD8+ T cells sorted from blood, obtained in a trial of the OX40 agonist ivuxolimab. The clonotype comes from an adult with an advanced solid tumor such as melanoma, head and neck, liver or kidney cancer. The chain uses TRBV5-1 and TRBJ2-7; D uncertain. In nucleotides, the CDR3 is TGCGCCAGCAGCTCCGAATTTTACGAGCAGTACTTC. Encoded protein: CASSSEFYEQYF.